The T cell receptor beta chain under discussion was sequenced for a study of technical replicates of blood from a handful of donors. The CDR3 has 14 amino acids. The ends lost 0 bases at V and 6 bases at J; junction bases unmatched: 6. Germline V gives CDR1 SGHNT, CDR2 YYREEE (reference sequence). TCRdb's table, derived via immunoSEQ multiplex PCR, lists solely in-frame clones and lacks some. The sample contains approximately 53,000 clones, approximately 95% of which appear only once. The chain links TRBV5-4 to TRBJ2-7; 7 nucleotides agree with TRBD2. Material: T cells isolated from PBMCs. The source is a human donor in good health. CDR3 in amino acids: CASSLAGGSGEQYF. As DNA, the CDR3 is TGTGCCAGCAGCTTGGCGGGGGGATCGGGCGAGCAGTACTTC.